The present entry profiles one T cell receptor (beta chain) with its context. What it binds is not known. Every participating donor gave one draw, a heparinised blood sample averaging roughly 100 mL. By way of CD45RO/CCR7/CD25/CD127/CD95/CD27, the CD4+ regulatory, stem cell-like memory, central memory and naive cells were sorted. This CDR3 contains 16 residues. CDR1 is SNHLY and CDR2 is FYNNEI in the germline V gene. V lost 9 bases, J lost 8 bases, and 26 bases lay in between. Investigators reverse transcribed all isolated RNA, so they sequenced expressed TCRB transcripts. Here immunoSEQ multiplex PCR was the method, and the copy in TCRdb shows in-frame clones only, minus some. The sample has roughly 180,000 clones, about 8% seen once. The data were obtained in a study of beta chain features in type 1 diabetes. Study results and caveats: Moderate but significant shortening of TCRB CDR3s was recorded in all four CD4+ subsets from Type 1 diabetes patients.

The rearrangement uses TRBV2 and TRBJ2-1; the D gene is possibly TRBD2 (6 bases). The sequence was collected from a woman between 40 and 55 years old with type 1 diabetes. The sequenced sample was central memory CD4+ T cells from blood. As DNA, the CDR3 is TGTGCCAGTCAAAGGCGTGCGTTCGGGACTTTGCATGAGCAGTTCTTC. Amino acids: CASQRRAFGTLHEQFF.